This T cell receptor (beta chain) was captured by sequencing in a study of blood T cells in healthy people across ages. Using a J-beta primer mix together with a sample-barcoded 5' primer, a second PCR was run for roughly 6 to 11 cycles. TCRdb reanalysed the 5' RACE reads using MiXCR and keeps one entry per CDR3 protein. The sample has 850,000 to 1,300,000 distinct CDR3 sequences, 40% to 50% seen once; the top ten hold 18%. Germline CDR1 SGHTA, CDR2 FQGNSA. The CDR3 has 18 residues. The trim removed 5 bases at V and 2 bases at J, leaving 6 bases unmatched. V usage is TRBV7-2 and J usage is TRBJ2-1; 16 bases align to TRBD2. This clonotype was sampled from a woman aged 55-69 years in good health. Material for sequencing was blood. CDR3 bases: TGTGCCAGCAGCCTAGGGACTAGCGGGAGGGAGACCTACAATGAGCAGTTCTTC. It encodes CASSLGTSGRETYNEQFF.